The TCR beta chain described here comes from a study of shared clonotypes between healthy human individuals. Study background: Used for every donor were three CD4 naive, three CD4 memory, two CD8 naive and one CD8 memory plate.

A remark on this clone: What it binds is not known.

Findings and limits, study-wide: Several donors had about 5% of their naive CD4 clonotypes in common. Generally, naive subsets (rather than memory subsets) showed larger estimated richness.

Deep-level running was used for the assay. Produced via immunoSEQ multiplex PCR; TCRdb's table is partial and in-frame only. The table includes around 2.5 million clones, 80% to 95% detected once. V lost 5 bases to trimming and J lost 2 bases, with 10 bases between them. Germline CDR1 reads MNHNS; CDR2 reads SASEGT. This CDR3 has 13 residues. The TCR sequence derives from a man between 18 and 35 years old in good health. Some clones in this sample may be carry-over from other donors' samples. V and J are TRBV6-1 and TRBJ2-7, with a tentative D call TRBD2 (6 bases). Sequences were obtained from naive CD4+ T cells from PBMCs. Subset meaning: CD45RA+ positively selected. CDR3: CASSRLDAYEQYF. The CDR3 nucleotides are TGTGCCAGCAGTCGACTAGATGCCTACGAGCAGTACTTC.